What follows describes a single TCR beta chain. Its target is unknown. Researchers reported sorting CD4+ naive, central memory, regulatory and stem cell-like memory cells via CD45RO/CCR7/CD25/CD127/CD95/CD27. Purity of each sorted population was above 95%. The germline gives CDR1 ENHRY, CDR2 SYGVKD. The ends were cut back, 8 bases at V and 1 base at J, with 20 bases in the middle. The CDR3 loop spans 16 amino acids. The data were taken from a study of beta chain features in type 1 diabetes. cDNA synthesis used the whole RNA isolate, giving expressed TCRB sequences. The table came from immunoSEQ multiplex PCR; TCRdb's copy has only in-frame clones and leaves some out. The sample includes about 640,000 clones, 9.5% to 15% of them seen just once. Study results and limitations: In all four CD4+ subsets, TCRB CDR3 length was significantly, moderately reduced in type 1 diabetes.

Sequenced: naive CD4+ T cells from blood. This receptor was obtained from a man under 40 with type 1 diabetes. The chain recombines TRBV10-3 with TRBJ1-1; D gene ambiguous. The CDR3 coding sequence is TGTGCCATCTCCCGTTCCGGGTGGGAGACGAACACTGAAGCTTTCTTT. This codes for CAISRSGWETNTEAFF.